The clone carrying this TCR beta chain was observed a single time. The data derive from a study of blood T cell repertoires in COVID-19. Across the study: Collection of acute and convalescent COVID-19 samples took place in the United States, Italy and Spain. PBMCs, B-cell-depleted T cells, or T cells were the source of the cDNA or gDNA that made up the material.

Original processing methods: Using reference gene primer amplification, nucleated cell counts were estimated. Assay: immunoSEQ multiplex PCR; the TCRdb copy retains only in-frame clones and omits some. V, J and clone size are those of that table, while D and trimming were read from the DNA. The sample lists hundreds of thousands of clones, 85% occurring once. The CDR3 loop spans 14 amino acids. Germline V gene lookup returns CDR1 SNHLY and CDR2 FYNNEI. The V and J ends lost 4 bases and 6 bases respectively, with 16 bases between them. Sequencing used peripheral blood. The genes are TRBV2 and TRBJ2-7; the D gene is possibly TRBD1 (5 bases). The sequence was collected from a man aged 50-60 years with active or convalescent COVID-19. CDR3 coding DNA: TGTGCCAGCAGTGTAGACAGCTCCCTAGGCGAGCAGTACTTC. Its translation: CASSVDSSLGEQYF.